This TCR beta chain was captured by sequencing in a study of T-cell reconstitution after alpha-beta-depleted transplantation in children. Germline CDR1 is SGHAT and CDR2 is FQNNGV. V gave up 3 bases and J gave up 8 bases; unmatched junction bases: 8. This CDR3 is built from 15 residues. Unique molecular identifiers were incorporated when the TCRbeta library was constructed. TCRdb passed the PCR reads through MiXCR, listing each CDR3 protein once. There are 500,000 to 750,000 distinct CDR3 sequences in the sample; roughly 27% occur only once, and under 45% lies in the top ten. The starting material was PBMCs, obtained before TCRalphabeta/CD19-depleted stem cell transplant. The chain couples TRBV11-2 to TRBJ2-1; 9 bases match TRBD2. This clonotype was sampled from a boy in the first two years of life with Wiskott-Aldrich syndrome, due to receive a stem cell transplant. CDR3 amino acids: CASSFGSGSMYEQFF. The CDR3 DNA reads TGTGCCAGCAGCTTTGGTAGCGGGAGTATGTATGAGCAGTTCTTC.